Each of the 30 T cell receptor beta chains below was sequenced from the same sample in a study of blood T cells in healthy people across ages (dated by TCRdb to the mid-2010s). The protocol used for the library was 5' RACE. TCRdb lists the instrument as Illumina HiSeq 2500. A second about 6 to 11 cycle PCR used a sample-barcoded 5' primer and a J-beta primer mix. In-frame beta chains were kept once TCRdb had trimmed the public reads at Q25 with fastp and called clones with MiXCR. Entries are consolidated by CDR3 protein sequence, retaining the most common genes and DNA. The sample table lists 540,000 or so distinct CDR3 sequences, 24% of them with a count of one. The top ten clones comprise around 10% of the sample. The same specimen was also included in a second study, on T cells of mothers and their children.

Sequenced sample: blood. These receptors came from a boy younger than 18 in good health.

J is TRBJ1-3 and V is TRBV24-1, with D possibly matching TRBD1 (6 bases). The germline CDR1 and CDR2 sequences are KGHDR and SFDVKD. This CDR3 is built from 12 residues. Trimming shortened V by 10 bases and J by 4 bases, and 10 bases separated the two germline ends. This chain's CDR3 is CATQGPGNTIYF. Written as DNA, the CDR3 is TGTGCCACACAGGGCCCGGGAAACACCATATATTTT.

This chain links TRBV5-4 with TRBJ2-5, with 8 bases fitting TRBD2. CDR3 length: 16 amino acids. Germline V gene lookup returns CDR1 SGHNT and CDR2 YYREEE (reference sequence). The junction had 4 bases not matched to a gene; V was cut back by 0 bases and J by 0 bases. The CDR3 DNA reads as TGTGCCAGCAGCTTGGTGAGCGGGGGCCACCAAGAGACCCAGTACTTC. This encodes CASSLVSGGHQETQYF. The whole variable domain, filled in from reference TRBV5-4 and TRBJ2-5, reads ETGVTQSPTHLIKTRGQQVTLRCSSQSGHNTVSWYQQALGQGPQFIFQYYREEENGRGNFPPRFSGLQFPNYSSELNVNALELDDSALYLCASSLVSGGHQETQYFGPGTRLLVL.

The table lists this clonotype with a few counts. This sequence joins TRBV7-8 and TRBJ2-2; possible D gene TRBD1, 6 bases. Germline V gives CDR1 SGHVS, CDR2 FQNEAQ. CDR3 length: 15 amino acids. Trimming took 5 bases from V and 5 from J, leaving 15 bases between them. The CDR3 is CASSLRDTRTGELFF. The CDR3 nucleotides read TGTGCCAGCAGCCTCCGGGACACCCGAACCGGGGAGCTGTTTTTT.

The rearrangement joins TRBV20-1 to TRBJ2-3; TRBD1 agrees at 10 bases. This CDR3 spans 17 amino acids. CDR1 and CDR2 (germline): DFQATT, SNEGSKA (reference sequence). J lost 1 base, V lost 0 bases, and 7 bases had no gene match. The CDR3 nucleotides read TGCAGTGCTAGAGATCGGCGAGGGACAGGGGGCACAGATACGCAGTATTTT. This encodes CSARDRRGTGGTDTQYF.

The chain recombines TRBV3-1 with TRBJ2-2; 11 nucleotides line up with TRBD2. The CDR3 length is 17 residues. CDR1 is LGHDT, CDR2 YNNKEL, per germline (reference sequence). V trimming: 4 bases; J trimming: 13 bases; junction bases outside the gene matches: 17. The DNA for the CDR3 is TGTGCCAGCAGCCTTTCATGGATAGCGGGAGGGCCCGTGACGCTGTTTTTT. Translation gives CASSLSWIAGGPVTLFF.

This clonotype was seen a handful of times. The CDR3 region has the DNA TGTGCCAGCAGCCCCCGAGGACTAGCGAGGACAGATACGCAGTATTTT. It yields the protein CASSPRGLARTDTQYF. The gene calls are TRBV7-2 and TRBJ2-3; 9 bases are a match to TRBD2. Trimming at V came to 5 bases and at J to 3 bases, leaving 9 bases not matched to a gene. Germline CDR1 is SGHTA and CDR2 is FQGNSA. The CDR3 is 16 amino acids.

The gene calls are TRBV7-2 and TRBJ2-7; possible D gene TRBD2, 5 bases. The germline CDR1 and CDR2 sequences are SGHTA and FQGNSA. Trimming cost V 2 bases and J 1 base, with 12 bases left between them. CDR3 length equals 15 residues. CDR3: CASSLRSAVSYEQYF. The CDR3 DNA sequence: TGTGCCAGCAGCTTAAGGTCAGCGGTTTCCTACGAGCAGTACTTC.

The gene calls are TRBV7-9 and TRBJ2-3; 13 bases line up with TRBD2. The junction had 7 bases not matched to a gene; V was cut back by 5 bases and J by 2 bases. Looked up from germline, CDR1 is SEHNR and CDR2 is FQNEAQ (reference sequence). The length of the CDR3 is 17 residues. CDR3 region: CASSQGLAGIYTDTQYF. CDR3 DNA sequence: TGTGCCAGCAGCCAGGGACTAGCGGGGATCTACACAGATACGCAGTATTTT.

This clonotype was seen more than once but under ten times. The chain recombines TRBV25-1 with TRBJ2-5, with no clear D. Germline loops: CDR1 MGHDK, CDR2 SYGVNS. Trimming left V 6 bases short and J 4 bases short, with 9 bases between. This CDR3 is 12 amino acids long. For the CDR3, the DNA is TGTGCCAGCAGCGCCCCCCGAGAGACCCAGTACTTC. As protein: CASSAPRETQYF.

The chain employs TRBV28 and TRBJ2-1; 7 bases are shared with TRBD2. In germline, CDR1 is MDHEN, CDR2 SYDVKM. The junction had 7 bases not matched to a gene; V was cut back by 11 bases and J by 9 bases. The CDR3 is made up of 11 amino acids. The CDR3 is CASLGLIEQFF. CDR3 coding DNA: TGTGCCTCTCTGGGACTAATTGAGCAGTTCTTC.

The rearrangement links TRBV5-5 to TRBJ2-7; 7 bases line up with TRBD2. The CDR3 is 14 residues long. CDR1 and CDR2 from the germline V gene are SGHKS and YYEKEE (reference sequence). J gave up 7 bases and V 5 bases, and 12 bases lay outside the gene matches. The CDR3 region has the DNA TGTGCCAGCAGTATAGGGCGGGGAGCGGGAGAGCAGTACTTC. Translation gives CASSIGRGAGEQYF. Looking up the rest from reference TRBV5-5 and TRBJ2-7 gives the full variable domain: DAGVTQSPTHLIKTRGQQVTLRCSPISGHKSVSWYQQVLGQGPQFIFQYYEKEERGRGNFPDRFSARQFPNYSSELNVNALLLGDSALYLCASSIGRGAGEQYFGPGTRLTVT.

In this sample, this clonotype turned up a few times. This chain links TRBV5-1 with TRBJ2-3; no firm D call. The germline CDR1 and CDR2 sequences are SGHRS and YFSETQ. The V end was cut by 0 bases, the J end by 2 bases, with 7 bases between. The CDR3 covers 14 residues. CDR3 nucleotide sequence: TGCGCCAGCAGCTTGGAACTCCACACAGATACGCAGTATTTT. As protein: CASSLELHTDTQYF.

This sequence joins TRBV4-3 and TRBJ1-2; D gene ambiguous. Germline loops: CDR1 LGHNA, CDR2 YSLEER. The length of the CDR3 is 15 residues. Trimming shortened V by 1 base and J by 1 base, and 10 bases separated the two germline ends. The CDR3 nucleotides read TGCGCCAGCAGCCAAGGAACGCAGGTTAACTATGGCTACACCTTC. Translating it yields CASSQGTQVNYGYTF.

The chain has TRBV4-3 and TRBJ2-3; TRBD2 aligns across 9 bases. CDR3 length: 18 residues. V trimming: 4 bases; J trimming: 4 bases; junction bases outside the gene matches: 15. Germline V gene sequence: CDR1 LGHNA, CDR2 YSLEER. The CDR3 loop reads CASSPPRGDSGGADTQYF. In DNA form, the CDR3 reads TGCGCCAGCAGCCCTCCTCGAGGAGATAGCGGGGGTGCAGATACGCAGTATTTT.

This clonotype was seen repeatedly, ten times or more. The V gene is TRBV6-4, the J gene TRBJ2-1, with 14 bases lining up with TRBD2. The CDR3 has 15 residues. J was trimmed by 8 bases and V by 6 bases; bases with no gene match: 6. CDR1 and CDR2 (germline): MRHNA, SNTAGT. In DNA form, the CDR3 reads TGTGCCAGCAGCGGCGGGACTAGCGGGGGCGATGAGCAGTTCTTC. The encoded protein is CASSGGTSGGDEQFF.

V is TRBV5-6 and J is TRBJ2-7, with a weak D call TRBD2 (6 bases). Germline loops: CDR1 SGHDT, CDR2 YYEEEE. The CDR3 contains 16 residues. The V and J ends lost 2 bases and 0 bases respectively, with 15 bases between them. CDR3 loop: CASSLMEGLSSYEQYF. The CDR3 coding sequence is TGTGCCAGCAGCTTAATGGAGGGCCTTAGCTCCTACGAGCAGTACTTC. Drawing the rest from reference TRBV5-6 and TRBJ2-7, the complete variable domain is DAGVTQSPTHLIKTRGQQVTLRCSPKSGHDTVSWYQQALGQGPQFIFQYYEEEERQRGNFPDRFSGHQFPNYSSELNVNALLLGDSALYLCASSLMEGLSSYEQYFGPGTRLTVT.

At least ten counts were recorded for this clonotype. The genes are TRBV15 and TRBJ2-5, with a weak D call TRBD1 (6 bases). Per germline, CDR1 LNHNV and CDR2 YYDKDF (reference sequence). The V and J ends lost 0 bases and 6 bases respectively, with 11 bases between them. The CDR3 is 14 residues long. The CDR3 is CATSRDVDRQTQYF. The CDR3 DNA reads TGTGCCACCAGCAGAGACGTCGACAGGCAGACCCAGTACTTC.

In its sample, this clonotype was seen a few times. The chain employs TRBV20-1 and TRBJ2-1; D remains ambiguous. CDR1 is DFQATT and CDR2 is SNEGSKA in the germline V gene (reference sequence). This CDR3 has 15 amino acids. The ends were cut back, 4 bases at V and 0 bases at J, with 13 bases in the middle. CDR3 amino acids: CSANIQPSSYNEQFF. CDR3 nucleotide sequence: TGCAGTGCTAATATACAACCGAGCTCCTACAATGAGCAGTTCTTC.

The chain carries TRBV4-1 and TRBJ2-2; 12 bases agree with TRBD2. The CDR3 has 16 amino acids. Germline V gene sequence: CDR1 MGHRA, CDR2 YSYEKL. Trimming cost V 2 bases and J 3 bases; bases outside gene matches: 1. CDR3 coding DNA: TGCGCCAGCAGCCAACTAGCGGGAGGGCACACCGGGGAGCTGTTTTTT. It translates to CASSQLAGGHTGELFF.

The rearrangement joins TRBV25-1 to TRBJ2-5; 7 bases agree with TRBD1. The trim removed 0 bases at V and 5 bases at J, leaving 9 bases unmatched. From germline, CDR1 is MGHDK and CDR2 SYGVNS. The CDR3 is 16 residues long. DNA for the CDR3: TGTGCCAGCAGTGAATATGGAGACAGGGCAGGGGAGACCCAGTACTTC. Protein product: CASSEYGDRAGETQYF.

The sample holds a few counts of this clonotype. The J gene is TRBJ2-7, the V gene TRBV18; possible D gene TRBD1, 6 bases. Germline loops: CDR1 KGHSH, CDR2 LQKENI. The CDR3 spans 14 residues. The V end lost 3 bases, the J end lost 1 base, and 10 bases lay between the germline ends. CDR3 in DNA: TGTGCCAGCTCACCCACTCAGGGGTCCTACGAGCAGTACTTC. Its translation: CASSPTQGSYEQYF.

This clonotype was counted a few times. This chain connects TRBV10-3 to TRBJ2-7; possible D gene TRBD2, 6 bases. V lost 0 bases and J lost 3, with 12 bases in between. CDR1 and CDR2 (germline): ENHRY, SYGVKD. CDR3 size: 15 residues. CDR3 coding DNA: TGTGCCATCAGTGAGTCGTGGCGGGGCCTCTACGAGCAGTACTTC. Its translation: CAISESWRGLYEQYF.

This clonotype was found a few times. Here the CDR3 DNA reads TGTGCCAGCAGCCCCCGAGTACGGCAGTTAAGGAACACTGAAGCTTTCTTT. Protein product: CASSPRVRQLRNTEAFF. The V call is TRBV7-2, the J call TRBJ1-1; D remains unclear. The CDR3 is 17 amino acids. V was pared by 5 bases and J by 1 base, with 20 bases between. From germline, CDR1 is SGHTA and CDR2 FQGNSA.

For the CDR3, the DNA is TGTGCCACCAGCAGACCCAGACACACCGGGGAGCTGTTTTTT. It encodes CATSRPRHTGELFF. V usage is TRBV15 and J usage is TRBJ2-2; no definite D call. Looked up from germline, CDR1 is LNHNV and CDR2 is YYDKDF (reference sequence). This CDR3 spans 14 amino acids. Trimming took 2 bases from V and 3 from J, leaving 7 bases between them.

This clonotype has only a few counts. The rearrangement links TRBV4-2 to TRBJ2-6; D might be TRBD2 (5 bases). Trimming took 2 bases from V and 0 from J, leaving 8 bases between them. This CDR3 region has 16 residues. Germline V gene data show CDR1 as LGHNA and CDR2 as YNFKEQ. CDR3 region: CASSQSDFSGANVLTF. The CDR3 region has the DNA TGTGCCAGCAGCCAATCGGACTTCTCTGGGGCCAACGTCCTGACTTTC.

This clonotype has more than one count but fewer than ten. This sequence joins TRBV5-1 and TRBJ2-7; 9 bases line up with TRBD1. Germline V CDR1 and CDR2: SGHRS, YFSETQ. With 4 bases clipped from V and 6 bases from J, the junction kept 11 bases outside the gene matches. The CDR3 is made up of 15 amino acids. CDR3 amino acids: CASSLIETGGFEQYF. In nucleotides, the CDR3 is TGCGCCAGCAGCCTGATCGAGACAGGGGGTTTCGAGCAGTACTTC.

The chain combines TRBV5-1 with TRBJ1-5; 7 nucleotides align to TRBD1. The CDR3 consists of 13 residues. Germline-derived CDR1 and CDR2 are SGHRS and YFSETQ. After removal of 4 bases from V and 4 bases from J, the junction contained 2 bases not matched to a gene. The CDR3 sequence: CASSQQGNQPQHF. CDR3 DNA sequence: TGCGCCAGCAGCCAACAGGGGAATCAGCCCCAGCATTTT.

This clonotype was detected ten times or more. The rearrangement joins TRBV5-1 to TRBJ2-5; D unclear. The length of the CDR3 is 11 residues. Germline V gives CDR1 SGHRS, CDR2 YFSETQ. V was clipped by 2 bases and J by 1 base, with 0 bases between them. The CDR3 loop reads CASSFQETQYF. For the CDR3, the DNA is TGCGCCAGCAGCTTCCAAGAGACCCAGTACTTC.

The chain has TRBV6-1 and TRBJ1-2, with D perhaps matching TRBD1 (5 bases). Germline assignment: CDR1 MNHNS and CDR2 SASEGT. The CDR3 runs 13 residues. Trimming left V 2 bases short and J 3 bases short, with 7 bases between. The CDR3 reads CASSEQGDYGYTF. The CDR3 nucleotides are TGTGCCAGCAGTGAACAGGGTGACTATGGCTACACCTTC.

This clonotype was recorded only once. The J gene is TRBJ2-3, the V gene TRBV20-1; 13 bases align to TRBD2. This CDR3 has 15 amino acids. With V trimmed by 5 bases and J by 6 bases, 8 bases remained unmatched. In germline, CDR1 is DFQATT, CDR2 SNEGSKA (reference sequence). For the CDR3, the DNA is TGCAGTGCTGTAGGACTAGCGGGAGCTTCGGATACGCAGTATTTT. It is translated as CSAVGLAGASDTQYF.